This T cell receptor (beta chain) emerged from a study of shared clonotypes between healthy human individuals. V lost 5 bases and J lost 9; bases outside the gene matches: 5. The V gene's germline CDR1 is MNHEY and CDR2 SMNVEV (reference sequence). The CDR3 has 14 residues. The repertoire was sequenced with immunoSEQ multiplex PCR; TCRdb's copy has only in-frame clones and lacks some. This sample carries millions of clones, less than 95% of them seen once, and the ten largest clones take 1.1%. Terminally differentiated effector memory CD45RA+ cells were excluded by CCR7 positive selection of CD45RO-negative cells. Participating donors were healthy, HIV-negative adults free of recent acute infections or vaccinations.

Specimen: naive CD8+ T cells sorted from blood. The chain carries TRBV27 and TRBJ1-6; TRBD1 aligns across 9 bases. The clonotype comes from a man aged 18 to 30 in good health. The CDR3: CASSNRGLGSPLHF. For the CDR3, the DNA is TGTGCCAGCAGTAACAGGGGGCTGGGTTCACCCCTCCACTTT.